The rows below give T cell receptor beta chains drawn from one sample of a study of a mutant IDH1 vaccine in newly diagnosed glioma. These receptors lack a known antigen. Using immunoSEQ multiplex PCR, the repertoire was profiled, and TCRdb retains in-frame clones only, with some absent. The table has 35,000 to 45,000 clones, 75% to 85% seen once. The sample in question was peripheral blood mononuclear cells (PBMCs), obtained from a glioma patient whose treatment included an IDH1 peptide vaccine. Receptor source: a woman aged 25 to 39 with glioma. Some clones in this sample may be carry-over from other donors' samples. The CDR3 runs from the conserved cysteine through the conserved F or W. D genes are given only for firm matches. Size tells how often a clone was seen (once, few, many) or the class of an expanded clone, and some rows leave it out.

TRBJ1-2 . TRBV11-1 . TGTGCCAGCAGCCTCAATCGCAGGGCCTATGGCTACACCTTC CASSLNRRAYGYTF
TRBJ1-1 TRBD1 TRBV30 . TGTGCCTGGAGTACTAGACAGGGCCGGGGTTTGATGAACACTGAAGCTTTCTTT CAWSTRQGRGLMNTEAFF
TRBJ1-1 . TRBV28 . TGTGCCAGCAGTTTAATGGTGAACACTGAAGCTTTCTTT CASSLMVNTEAFF
TRBJ2-5 TRBD2 TRBV13 . TGTGCCAGCAGTAGCGGGAGCCTCGGGGAGACCCAGTACTTC CASSSGSLGETQYF
TRBJ1-2 TRBD1 TRBV11-2 few TGTGCCAGCAGCCCCCGGACAGGGGGCGACTATGGCTACACCTTC CASSPRTGGDYGYTF
TRBJ2-2 . TRBV30 . TGTGCCTGGGGACAAGACACCGGGGAGCTGTTTTTT CAWGQDTGELFF
TRBJ1-1 TRBD1 TRBV19 few TGTGCCAGTAGATCAGGGGGTGAAGAAGCTTTCTTT CASRSGGEEAFF
TRBJ2-7 . TRBV7-2 . TGTGCCAGCAGCGCATCCCGGGGTAGCCACGAGCAGTACTTC CASSASRGSHEQYF
TRBJ1-2 . TRBV6-6 few TGTGCCAGCAGTCCCGTCTGGGGCGGCGAGGGGTATGGCTACACCTTC CASSPVWGGEGYGYTF
TRBJ1-1 TRBD1 TRBV5-1 few TGCGCCAGCAGCTCAGGGATGGACAGGGTGAACACTGAAGCTTTCTTT CASSSGMDRVNTEAFF
TRBJ2-7 TRBD1 TRBV7-8 . TGTGCCAGCAGCACGGGACAGGGAGCCTACGAGCAGTACTTC CASSTGQGAYEQYF
TRBJ1-5 . TRBV19 . TGTGCCAGTAGTATCAGTGGCAGAGATCAGCCCCAGCATTTT CASSISGRDQPQHF
TRBJ1-1 . TRBV18 . TGTGCCAGCTCACCCCGAGTTAGTGGGGCCAACACTGAAGCTTTCTTT CASSPRVSGANTEAFF
TRBJ2-2 . TRBV4-1 . TGCGCCAGCAGCCAAGTTATTAGCGCCACCGGGGAGCTGTTTTTT CASSQVISATGELFF
TRBJ2-2 TRBD1 TRBV30 . TGTGCCTTCAACACAGGGGACACCGGGGAGCTGTTTTTT CAFNTGDTGELFF
TRBJ1-1 . TRBV11-3 . TGTGCCAGCAGTCAGAGGGACACTGAAGCTTTCTTT CASSQRDTEAFF
TRBJ2-5 . TRBV2 . TGTGCCAGCCTGTTTACTAGGGAAGAGACCCAGTACTTC CASLFTREETQYF
TRBJ1-4 . TRBV19 . TGTGCCAGTAGTATATCCAGGGGCGCAGAAAAACTGTTTTTT CASSISRGAEKLFF
TRBJ1-2 . TRBV29-1 once TGCAGCGTTGCCGACTATGGCTACACCTTC CSVADYGYTF
TRBJ2-7 TRBD2 TRBV5-1 . TGCGCCAGCAGCTTGGGGGCTAGCGGGAGAAGGTACGAGCAGTACTTC CASSLGASGRRYEQYF
TRBJ2-1 TRBD2 TRBV5-4 . TGTGCCAGCAGCTCCTACGGACTAGCGGGAGGACATGAGCAGTTCTTC CASSSYGLAGGHEQFF
TRBJ2-5 . TRBV19 . TGTGCCAGTAGATCAGGGCCCCAAGAGACCCAGTACTTC CASRSGPQETQYF
TRBJ2-7 . TRBV20-1 . TGCAGTGCCCAAAGGGTTAACGAGCAGTACTTC CSAQRVNEQYF
TRBJ2-4 TRBD2 TRBV11-2 . TGTGCCAGCAGCTGGGAGGGGAACATTCAGTACTTC CASSWEGNIQYF
TRBJ1-5 . TRBV30 few TGTGCCTGGAGCCCCCTCGGTGGAGTTCAGCCCCAGCATTTT CAWSPLGGVQPQHF
TRBJ1-5 . TRBV30 . TGTGCCTTATCACAGTTGGGGGGGCCCCAGCATTTT CALSQLGGPQHF
TRBJ1-1 . TRBV16 few TGTGCCAGCAGCCATCGGGAAAATGGGGACGGCGCTTTCTTT CASSHRENGDGAFF
TRBJ2-1 TRBD2 TRBV7-9 few TGTGCCAGCAGCTTATCACTAGCGCCCCTCCGTGAGCAGTTCTTC CASSLSLAPLREQFF
TRBJ2-7 . TRBV7-9 . TGTGCCAGCAGCCCGGACACCTCCTACGAGCAGTACTTC CASSPDTSYEQYF
TRBJ1-2 . TRBV19 once TGTGCCAGTAGTTGGGCCAGGACCAGCTATGGCTACACCTTC CASSWARTSYGYTF
TRBJ2-1 TRBD2 TRBV30 . TGTGCCTGGAGCGTCAGCGGGAGAGCCTACAATGAGCAGTTCTTC CAWSVSGRAYNEQFF
TRBJ2-5 . TRBV7-9 . TGTGCCAGCAGCTTAGCCCCAGGGGAGGAGACCCAGTACTTC CASSLAPGEETQYF
TRBJ1-3 TRBD1 TRBV5-5 . TGTGCCAGCAGCATCACAGGGGCCTCTGGAAACACCATATATTTT CASSITGASGNTIYF
TRBJ1-1 . TRBV9 . TGTGCCAGCAGCCCTCCCGGGGGGCGAGGGGATGCTTTCTTT CASSPPGGRGDAFF
TRBJ2-7 . TRBV2 few TGTGCCAGCAGCCCTCCGGACAAGACCTACGAGCAGTACTTC CASSPPDKTYEQYF
TRBJ2-6 . TRBV10-1 . TGCGCCAGCAGTGCGGGTCAGACTGGGGCCAACGTCCTGACTTTC CASSAGQTGANVLTF
TRBJ2-1 TRBD2 TRBV18 . TGTGCCAGCTCACCACTCCCTAGCGGGAGCTCCTACAATGAGCAGTTCTTC CASSPLPSGSSYNEQFF
TRBJ1-2 TRBD1 TRBV7-9 once TGTGCCAGCAGCCCCCGCGGGACAGGGGGCGACTATGGCTACACCTTC CASSPRGTGGDYGYTF
TRBJ1-2 . TRBV30 few TGTGCCTGGACCACAGGGTACTATGGCTACACCTTC CAWTTGYYGYTF
TRBJ2-2 . TRBV7-9 once TGTGCCAGCAGCTTAAGGGAGCTGTTTTTT CASSLRELFF
TRBJ1-5 . TRBV5-1 . TGCGCCAGCAGCCCCGAGACTGGGCGGGGGCAGCCCCAGCATTTT CASSPETGRGQPQHF
TRBJ1-1 . TRBV25-1 few TGTGCCACCACAGGTGGAACTGAAGCTTTCTTT CATTGGTEAFF
TRBJ2-7 TRBD2 TRBV5-1 . TGCGCCAGCAGCTTGACCTTTACGGGACTAGCAGGACGGGAGCAGTACTTC CASSLTFTGLAGREQYF
TRBJ1-1 TRBD1 TRBV19 . TGTGCCAGTAGTATAGGGGGACAGAGAAACACTGAAGCTTTCTTT CASSIGGQRNTEAFF
TRBJ1-6 . TRBV2 . TGTGCCAGCAGTGAACTCAGGAGAGATTCACCCCTCCACTTT CASSELRRDSPLHF
TRBJ2-3 . TRBV2 . TGTGCCAGCAGACCCGGGATCCATAGCACAGATACGCAGTATTTT CASRPGIHSTDTQYF